Listed below are T cell receptor beta chains from one sample, sequenced in a study of blood T cell repertoires in COVID-19. The protocol was immunoSEQ multiplex PCR, while the TCRdb copy is restricted to in-frame clones and leaves out a portion. The table has 310,000 or so clones, over 80% seen once; the top ten hold more than 8.5%. Input material: PBMCs or T cells enriched from blood (not recorded which). All receptors derive from a woman aged 18-29 years who had recovered from COVID-19. CDR3s include the opening cysteine and the closing phenylalanine or tryptophan. Fields, in order: V gene, clone size, J gene, D gene, CDR3 DNA, CDR3 protein. The D gene is left open where the match is weak. The listing skips clone size in some rows; elsewhere it reads once, few, many or a size class.

v_gene: TRBV11-2
abundance: few
j_gene: TRBJ2-3
d_gene: TRBD1
CDR3nt: TGTGCCAGCAGCTTAGGGAGGACAGGGGGCGCAGATACGCAGTATTTT
CDR3aa: CASSLGRTGGADTQYF

v_gene: TRBV9
abundance: .
j_gene: TRBJ2-5
d_gene: TRBD2
CDR3nt: TGTGCCAGCAGCTTTAGCGGGAGCCCGGAGACCCAGTACTTC
CDR3aa: CASSFSGSPETQYF

v_gene: TRBV18
abundance: .
j_gene: TRBJ2-7
d_gene: .
CDR3nt: TGTGCCAGCTCGCCACAGAGCCGCCTAGGCTACGAGCAGTACTTC
CDR3aa: CASSPQSRLGYEQYF

v_gene: TRBV24-1
abundance: few
j_gene: TRBJ1-5
d_gene: .
CDR3nt: TGTGCCACCAGTGATTTCAAGGGGGTGCGCAATCAGCCCCAGCATTTT
CDR3aa: CATSDFKGVRNQPQHF

v_gene: TRBV7-2
abundance: .
j_gene: TRBJ2-1
d_gene: TRBD2
CDR3nt: TGTGCCAGCAGCCGTAGCGGGGGGGCCAATGAGCAGTTCTTC
CDR3aa: CASSRSGGANEQFF

v_gene: TRBV7-2
abundance: .
j_gene: TRBJ2-5
d_gene: TRBD1
CDR3nt: TGTGCCAGCAACCTGGGGACAGGGGGCGCGGAGACCCAGTACTTC
CDR3aa: CASNLGTGGAETQYF

v_gene: TRBV7-2
abundance: .
j_gene: TRBJ1-4
d_gene: TRBD1
CDR3nt: TGTGCCAGCAGCTTGGACAGGGGGGTAGGAAAACTGTTTTTT
CDR3aa: CASSLDRGVGKLFF

v_gene: TRBV30
abundance: .
j_gene: TRBJ1-1
d_gene: .
CDR3nt: TGTGCCTGGGCTGGGGACATGAACACTGAAGCTTTCTTT
CDR3aa: CAWAGDMNTEAFF

v_gene: TRBV5-1
abundance: .
j_gene: TRBJ1-1
d_gene: TRBD1
CDR3nt: TGCGCCAGCAGCCCGGGACAGGTAAACACTGAAGCTTTCTTT
CDR3aa: CASSPGQVNTEAFF

v_gene: TRBV29-1
abundance: once
j_gene: TRBJ2-5
d_gene: .
CDR3nt: TGCAGCGTTGAAGAGGCCAGAGGAGAGACCCAGTACTTC
CDR3aa: CSVEEARGETQYF

v_gene: TRBV5-1
abundance: few
j_gene: TRBJ2-3
d_gene: .
CDR3nt: TGCGCCAGCAGCTTGTTTAGCGGTGACACAGATACGCAGTATTTT
CDR3aa: CASSLFSGDTDTQYF

v_gene: TRBV3-1/TRBV3-2
abundance: .
j_gene: TRBJ1-1
d_gene: TRBD1
CDR3nt: TGTGCCAGCAGCCCCCGGGACAGGGGGCTGGAAGCTTTCTTT
CDR3aa: CASSPRDRGLEAFF

v_gene: TRBV25-1
abundance: .
j_gene: TRBJ2-1
d_gene: TRBD2
CDR3nt: TGTGCCAGCAGGGGGGATCTAGCGGGAGAAATAAATGAGCAGTTCTTC
CDR3aa: CASRGDLAGEINEQFF

v_gene: TRBV12-3/TRBV12-4
abundance: few
j_gene: TRBJ2-1
d_gene: .
CDR3nt: TGTGCCAGCAGACCCACTAGATACAATGAGCAGTTCTTC
CDR3aa: CASRPTRYNEQFF

v_gene: TRBV4-3
abundance: .
j_gene: TRBJ2-5
d_gene: TRBD2
CDR3nt: TGCGCCAGCAGCCATGGGACTAGCGGGGACCCCCGATCGGAGACCCAGTACTTC
CDR3aa: CASSHGTSGDPRSETQYF

v_gene: TRBV2
abundance: .
j_gene: TRBJ1-2
d_gene: .
CDR3nt: TGTGCCAGCAGCCCACCCGAGGGAGGGTCGGGCTATGGCTACACCTTC
CDR3aa: CASSPPEGGSGYGYTF

v_gene: TRBV18
abundance: .
j_gene: TRBJ1-2
d_gene: TRBD1
CDR3nt: TGTGCCAGCTCAGCCGGGACAGGGACCTATGGCTACACCTTC
CDR3aa: CASSAGTGTYGYTF

v_gene: TRBV10-3
abundance: once
j_gene: TRBJ2-3
d_gene: TRBD1
CDR3nt: TGTGCCATCAGTGATCTACAGGGGGCGAGCACAGATACGCAGTATTTT
CDR3aa: CAISDLQGASTDTQYF

v_gene: TRBV4-1
abundance: .
j_gene: TRBJ2-2
d_gene: TRBD2
CDR3nt: TGCGCCAGCAGCCCGTGGACTAGCGGGAGTGGAACCGGGGAGCTGTTTTTT
CDR3aa: CASSPWTSGSGTGELFF

v_gene: TRBV7-2
abundance: .
j_gene: TRBJ2-3
d_gene: .
CDR3nt: TGTGCCAGCAGCTCCACAGGGATGGCCGATACGCAGTATTTT
CDR3aa: CASSSTGMADTQYF

v_gene: TRBV27
abundance: .
j_gene: TRBJ1-4
d_gene: .
CDR3nt: TGTGCCAGCATGAGGCAGGGCTCCGGAAAACTGTTTTTT
CDR3aa: CASMRQGSGKLFF

v_gene: TRBV7-8
abundance: .
j_gene: TRBJ2-7
d_gene: TRBD1
CDR3nt: TGTGCCAGCAGCTTAGCGATAACAGGGGAGTCCTACGAGCAGTACTTC
CDR3aa: CASSLAITGESYEQYF

v_gene: TRBV2
abundance: few
j_gene: TRBJ2-1
d_gene: TRBD2
CDR3nt: TGTGCCAGCAGAGGACTAGCGGAGTACAATGAGCAGTTCTTC
CDR3aa: CASRGLAEYNEQFF

v_gene: TRBV7-3
abundance: .
j_gene: TRBJ2-2
d_gene: TRBD1
CDR3nt: TGTGCCAGCAGCAACAGGGGTGTGGGGGCCGGGGAGCTGTTTTTT
CDR3aa: CASSNRGVGAGELFF

v_gene: TRBV2
abundance: few
j_gene: TRBJ1-1
d_gene: TRBD1
CDR3nt: TGTGCCAGCAGGAGGGACAGGGTAACTTTCTTT
CDR3aa: CASRRDRVTFF

v_gene: TRBV20-1
abundance: .
j_gene: TRBJ2-2
d_gene: .
CDR3nt: TGCAGTGCTAGTGGACAGACCACCGGGGAGCTGTTTTTT
CDR3aa: CSASGQTTGELFF

v_gene: TRBV3-1/TRBV3-2
abundance: .
j_gene: TRBJ2-1
d_gene: TRBD2
CDR3nt: TGTGCCAGCAGCGCCCAGGGACTAGGGACCTACAATGAGCAGTTCTTC
CDR3aa: CASSAQGLGTYNEQFF

v_gene: TRBV5-4
abundance: few
j_gene: TRBJ1-1
d_gene: .
CDR3nt: TGTGCCAGCAGCTTGGAGGACTGTGTGGATGAAGCTTTCTTT
CDR3aa: CASSLEDCVDEAFF

v_gene: TRBV7-8
abundance: .
j_gene: TRBJ2-2
d_gene: TRBD2
CDR3nt: TGTGCCAGCAGCCCCCGGGGGGGAGGGGTCGGGGAGCTGTTTTTT
CDR3aa: CASSPRGGGVGELFF

v_gene: TRBV10-3
abundance: .
j_gene: TRBJ1-2
d_gene: TRBD1
CDR3nt: TGTGCCATCAACCAGGACAGGGCCCATGGCTACACCTTC
CDR3aa: CAINQDRAHGYTF

v_gene: TRBV7-2
abundance: .
j_gene: TRBJ1-3
d_gene: .
CDR3nt: TGTGCCAGCAGCTTAGGTTGGACAGCTTCTGGAAACACCATATATTTT
CDR3aa: CASSLGWTASGNTIYF

v_gene: TRBV7-2
abundance: .
j_gene: TRBJ1-4
d_gene: TRBD1
CDR3nt: TGTGCCAGCAGCTCCCAGCGGGGGGGACAGGGGGCTGGCAAACTGTTTTTT
CDR3aa: CASSSQRGGQGAGKLFF

v_gene: TRBV10-3
abundance: .
j_gene: TRBJ2-5
d_gene: TRBD2
CDR3nt: TGTGCCATCAGCAAAGCTAGCGGCGAAGAGACCCAGTACTTC
CDR3aa: CAISKASGEETQYF

v_gene: TRBV9
abundance: .
j_gene: TRBJ2-5
d_gene: TRBD2
CDR3nt: TGTGCCAGCAGCGTAGGACTAGCGGGGGGGCCTGGAGAGACCCAGTACTTC
CDR3aa: CASSVGLAGGPGETQYF

v_gene: TRBV15
abundance: .
j_gene: TRBJ2-7
d_gene: TRBD1
CDR3nt: TGTGCCACCAGCACAAAGACAGGGGGGAACTACGAGCAGTACTTC
CDR3aa: CATSTKTGGNYEQYF

v_gene: TRBV7-9
abundance: few
j_gene: TRBJ1-2
d_gene: TRBD1
CDR3nt: TGTGCCAGCAGCGAGAGACAGGGAGCGGCCTATGGCTACACCTTC
CDR3aa: CASSERQGAAYGYTF

v_gene: TRBV4-2
abundance: .
j_gene: TRBJ1-2
d_gene: TRBD1
CDR3nt: TGTGCCAGCAGCCAACCACAGGGGGGCACCTATGGCTACACCTTC
CDR3aa: CASSQPQGGTYGYTF

v_gene: TRBV28
abundance: .
j_gene: TRBJ1-2
d_gene: .
CDR3nt: TGTGCCAGCAGTTTCAGGACACGTAACTATGGCTACACCTTC
CDR3aa: CASSFRTRNYGYTF

v_gene: TRBV6-5
abundance: .
j_gene: TRBJ1-2
d_gene: TRBD1
CDR3nt: TGTGCCACTCGGGACAGCTACTATGGCTACACCTTC
CDR3aa: CATRDSYYGYTF

v_gene: TRBV5-4
abundance: .
j_gene: TRBJ2-4
d_gene: .
CDR3nt: TGTGCCAGCAGCCCCGCCGGGGGAAACATTCAGTACTTC
CDR3aa: CASSPAGGNIQYF

v_gene: TRBV9
abundance: once
j_gene: TRBJ2-1
d_gene: TRBD2
CDR3nt: TGTGCCAGCAGCTCGGGCCCGGGACTAGGGGCCAATGAGCAGTTCTTC
CDR3aa: CASSSGPGLGANEQFF

v_gene: TRBV7-6
abundance: .
j_gene: TRBJ2-1
d_gene: TRBD2
CDR3nt: TGTGCCAGCAGTTTTGAGCACCCGGGACTAGCTTCTAACAATGAGCAGTTCTTC
CDR3aa: CASSFEHPGLASNNEQFF

v_gene: TRBV4-2
abundance: .
j_gene: TRBJ2-7
d_gene: TRBD1
CDR3nt: TGTGCCAGCAGCCAAGTCGGACAGGGAGTTCCGCACGAGCAGTACTTC
CDR3aa: CASSQVGQGVPHEQYF

v_gene: TRBV18
abundance: .
j_gene: TRBJ1-4
d_gene: .
CDR3nt: TGTGCCAGCTCACCAGCCGACAGGAGACCTAATGAAAAACTGTTTTTT
CDR3aa: CASSPADRRPNEKLFF

v_gene: TRBV4-1
abundance: .
j_gene: TRBJ2-7
d_gene: .
CDR3nt: TGCGCCAGCAGCCAAGAGTCGAACAGGGTCTACGAGCAGTACTTC
CDR3aa: CASSQESNRVYEQYF

v_gene: TRBV6-1
abundance: .
j_gene: TRBJ2-7
d_gene: .
CDR3nt: TGTGCCAGCAGTGACGGGGTGGGGAAGGTGGTGCAGTACTTC
CDR3aa: CASSDGVGKVVQYF

v_gene: TRBV19
abundance: .
j_gene: TRBJ1-5
d_gene: .
CDR3nt: TGTGCCAGTAGTACAGGGACTCGTCTAATCCAGCCCCAGCATTTT
CDR3aa: CASSTGTRLIQPQHF

v_gene: TRBV9
abundance: .
j_gene: TRBJ1-3
d_gene: .
CDR3nt: TGTGCCAGCAGCCCACTAACGACTGCTAGAGCCTATTTT
CDR3aa: CASSPLTTARAYF

v_gene: TRBV6-5
abundance: .
j_gene: TRBJ1-2
d_gene: .
CDR3nt: TGTGCCAGCAGTTACACCGGGGAGGGCTATGGCTACACCTTC
CDR3aa: CASSYTGEGYGYTF

v_gene: TRBV5-1
abundance: .
j_gene: TRBJ1-1
d_gene: .
CDR3nt: TGCGCCAGCAGCTTTGGGGGCCGAGGGAACACTGAAGCTTTCTTT
CDR3aa: CASSFGGRGNTEAFF

v_gene: TRBV19
abundance: few
j_gene: TRBJ2-7
d_gene: TRBD1
CDR3nt: TGTGCCAGTAGTGGGACAGAATACGAGCAGTACTTC
CDR3aa: CASSGTEYEQYF

v_gene: TRBV6-4
abundance: .
j_gene: TRBJ2-7
d_gene: TRBD1
CDR3nt: TGTGCCAGCAGCCCCGGGACAGGGGGATACTACGAGCAGTACTTC
CDR3aa: CASSPGTGGYYEQYF